A single sample is the source of the 31 T cell receptor beta chains below, sequenced in a study of shared clonotypes between healthy human individuals. The assay was immunoSEQ multiplex PCR, and TCRdb's table has in-frame clones only and misses some. This sample has some 2,000,000 clones, with 85% to 95% found just once. Sequencing used naive CD4+ T cells sorted from blood. Subset here: CD45RA+ positively selected. The receptors shown here come from a man between 18 and 35 years old in good health.

The V and J genes are TRBV6-5 and TRBJ1-6; D perhaps matches TRBD1 (5 bases). V was cut by 8 bases and J by 7 bases, with 9 bases left in between. Per germline, CDR1 MNHEY and CDR2 SVGAGI. There are 12 residues in the CDR3. The CDR3 sequence: CASGYRNSPLHF. The CDR3 DNA sequence: TGTGCCAGCGGATACAGGAATTCACCCCTCCACTTT.

The J gene is TRBJ2-1, the V gene TRBV19, with D perhaps matching TRBD2 (5 bases). The ends were cut back, 2 bases at V and 8 bases at J, with 19 bases in the middle. This CDR3 is 16 amino acids long. Germline V lookup: CDR1 LNHDA, CDR2 SQIVND (reference sequence). The CDR3 region has the DNA TGTGCCAGTAGTATATTTGCCCTAGCCGGCAATGATGAGCAGTTCTTC. This gives the protein CASSIFALAGNDEQFF.

V usage is TRBV10-3 and J usage is TRBJ2-7, with TRBD2 matching over 8 bases. The CDR3 extends over 12 amino acids. Germline CDR1 and CDR2: ENHRY and SYGVKD. Unmatched junction bases numbered 3, after V lost 6 bases and J lost 5 bases. This CDR3 reads CAIRSGRDEQYF. CDR3 nucleotide sequence: TGTGCCATCAGGAGCGGGAGAGACGAGCAGTACTTC.

The V and J genes are TRBV15 and TRBJ1-1; no clear D. Germline CDR1 is LNHNV and CDR2 is YYDKDF (reference sequence). Deletions cut 0 bases from V and 6 bases from J, with 11 bases between. The CDR3 loop spans 14 amino acids. CDR3 in amino acids: CATSRDTLAPEAFF. The CDR3 DNA sequence: TGTGCCACCAGCAGAGATACGTTGGCACCTGAAGCTTTCTTT.

The V call is TRBV2, the J call TRBJ1-3; D remains ambiguous. Germline values: CDR1 SNHLY, CDR2 FYNNEI. The CDR3 runs to 15 residues. The V end lost 4 bases, the J end lost 0 bases, and 10 bases lay between the germline ends. CDR3 sequence (DNA): TGTGCCAGCAGTGGCATGGGTTACTCTGGAAACACCATATATTTT. Residues: CASSGMGYSGNTIYF.

V and J are TRBV6-1 and TRBJ2-1, with 10 bases matching TRBD1. Losses at the gene ends were 3 bases for V and 4 bases for J; bases not matched to a gene: 6. Looked up from germline, CDR1 is MNHNS and CDR2 is SASEGT. The CDR3 has 16 residues. CDR3 loop: CASSDPGTGVYNEQFF. CDR3 coding DNA: TGTGCCAGCAGTGACCCTGGGACAGGGGTATACAATGAGCAGTTCTTC.

The V call is TRBV5-4, the J call TRBJ2-1; 14 bases align to TRBD2. V lost 3 bases to trimming and J lost 5 bases; unmatched junction nucleotides: 4. This CDR3 has 16 residues. Germline loops: CDR1 SGHNT, CDR2 YYREEE (reference sequence). The CDR3, as DNA: TGTGCCAGCAGCTCGCCGGGACTAGCGGGAGACAATGAGCAGTTCTTC. Amino acids: CASSSPGLAGDNEQFF.

V usage is TRBV27 and J usage is TRBJ2-7, with TRBD1 as a possible D gene (6 bases). This CDR3 has 16 amino acids. The germline CDR1 and CDR2 sequences are MNHEY and SMNVEV (reference sequence). The germline V and J ends were trimmed by 0 bases and 3 bases, with 15 bases remaining between them. For the CDR3, the DNA is TGTGCCAGCAGTTTATCGTATGCAGGGGTTAACTACGAGCAGTACTTC. Encoded protein: CASSLSYAGVNYEQYF.

This clone showed up many times. This chain connects TRBV28 to TRBJ1-1, with unresolved D. CDR3 length: 12 amino acids. Germline V gene data show CDR1 as MDHEN and CDR2 as SYDVKM. V was shortened by 7 bases and J by 4 bases, with 10 bases between the two germline ends. The CDR3 here is CASKERFTEAFF. CDR3 nucleotide sequence: TGTGCCAGCAAGGAACGATTCACTGAAGCTTTCTTT.

The chain carries TRBV2 and TRBJ1-5; 7 nucleotides agree with TRBD1. The CDR3 contains 16 residues. V lost 6 bases and J lost 9; bases outside the gene matches: 17. Germline assignment: CDR1 SNHLY and CDR2 FYNNEI. The CDR3 protein is CASRPRDSGRGRPQHF. For the CDR3, the DNA is TGTGCCAGCAGACCCCGGGACAGCGGACGAGGTAGGCCCCAGCATTTT.

This chain connects TRBV29-1 to TRBJ2-7; 7 bases map to TRBD1. Germline CDR1 reads SQVTM; CDR2 reads ANQGSEA. Trimming took 4 bases from V and 3 from J; bases not matched to a gene: 0. The CDR3 has 11 amino acids. The CDR3 reads CSVAGGYEQYF. The CDR3, as DNA: TGCAGCGTTGCAGGGGGCTACGAGCAGTACTTC.

The rearrangement joins TRBV30 to TRBJ1-3; 9 nucleotides agree with TRBD1. This CDR3 is 15 amino acids long. V shed 0 bases, J shed 3 bases, and the junction held 3 bases outside the gene matches. CDR1 GTSNPN and CDR2 SVGIG come from the germline V gene (reference sequence). The CDR3 is CAWSVQGAVGNTIYF. The CDR3 region has the DNA TGTGCCTGGAGTGTACAGGGGGCGGTTGGAAACACCATATATTTT.

J is TRBJ2-1 and V is TRBV18; D call uncertain. CDR3 length equals 13 residues. Germline V lookup: CDR1 KGHSH, CDR2 LQKENI. The V and J ends lost 3 bases and 10 bases respectively, with 13 bases between them. The CDR3 region has the DNA TGTGCCAGCTCACCCCCTGGGGTATCCGAGCAGTTCTTC. This gives the protein CASSPPGVSEQFF.

Turning to this clone: The sample has other DNA sequences that encode this CDR3 too. The V and J genes are TRBV6-5 and TRBJ1-2, with a weak D call TRBD1 (6 bases). This CDR3 has 14 amino acids. V was shortened by 0 bases and J by 3 bases, with 8 bases between the two germline ends. CDR1 and CDR2 from the germline V gene are MNHEY and SVGAGI. CDR3 coding DNA: TGTGCCAGCAGTTACTCAACAGGGTACTATGGCTACACCTTC. Amino acid sequence: CASSYSTGYYGYTF.

Of note for this clone: The sample contains more than one DNA sequence encoding this CDR3. V and J are TRBV6-5 and TRBJ2-2, with D perhaps matching TRBD1 (5 bases). The germline V gene encodes CDR1 MNHEY and CDR2 SVGAGI. V was trimmed by 6 bases and J by 2 bases, leaving 10 bases between them. The CDR3 totals 14 residues. CDR3 DNA sequence: TGTGCCAGCAGCCGGACACCTAACACCGGGGAGCTGTTTTTT. Translation: CASSRTPNTGELFF.

The CDR3 is CASSQPGQTLNYGYTF. The CDR3 nucleotides are TGCGCCAGCAGCCAACCCGGACAGACTCTTAACTATGGCTACACCTTC. The rearrangement links TRBV4-1 to TRBJ1-2; the D gene is possibly TRBD1 (6 bases). This CDR3 region has 16 residues. Germline V lookup: CDR1 MGHRA, CDR2 YSYEKL. V shed 2 bases and J shed 1 base, with 14 bases lying between them.

V and J are TRBV28 and TRBJ1-6; D uncertain. Trimming took off 6 bases at V and 3 bases at J, with 12 bases between the two ends. The germline V gene encodes CDR1 MDHEN and CDR2 SYDVKM. CDR3 length: 15 amino acids. The CDR3 DNA follows: TGTGCCAGCAGGAAAGAGACCCTCTATAATTCACCCCTCCACTTT. Protein product: CASRKETLYNSPLHF.

CDR3 nucleotide sequence: TGTGCCAGCCGGGACAGGGCTGCGGGTGAAGCTTTCTTT. Translating it yields CASRDRAAGEAFF. This chain uses TRBV28 with TRBJ1-1, with 9 bases matching TRBD1. The germline V gene encodes CDR1 MDHEN and CDR2 SYDVKM. The CDR3 is made up of 13 amino acids. J was trimmed by 7 bases and V by 8 bases; bases with no gene match: 8.

A note on this clone: Within the sample, other DNA sequences also encode this same CDR3. The rearrangement joins TRBV2 to TRBJ1-5; maybe TRBD1 (6 bases). This CDR3 spans 14 amino acids. In germline, CDR1 is SNHLY, CDR2 FYNNEI. V was cut by 6 bases and J by 0 bases, with 9 bases left in between. CDR3 nucleotides: TGTGCCAGCAGAGGGACAAATAGCAATCAGCCCCAGCATTTT. Its protein is CASRGTNSNQPQHF.

The genes are TRBV15 and TRBJ2-7, with 9 bases lining up with TRBD1. The CDR3 runs 18 residues. The junction had 12 bases not matched to a gene; V was cut back by 1 base and J by 2 bases. Germline CDR1 is LNHNV and CDR2 is YYDKDF (reference sequence). The CDR3 DNA reads TGTGCCACCAGCAGAGCCCTCGGGGGGACAGGGAGCCCCTACGAGCAGTACTTC. This gives the protein CATSRALGGTGSPYEQYF. Supplemented by reference TRBV15 and TRBJ2-7, the full variable domain reads DAMVIQNPRYQVTQFGKPVTLSCSQTLNHNVMYWYQQKSSQAPKLLFHYYDKDFNNEADTPDNFQSRRPNTSFCFLDIRSPGLGDTAMYLCATSRALGGTGSPYEQYFGPGTRLTVT.

This chain joins TRBV30 and TRBJ1-6; D ambiguous. Germline lookup yields CDR1 GTSNPN and CDR2 SVGIG (reference sequence). The CDR3 is 12 residues long. V lost 5 bases and J lost 7, with 9 bases in between. The CDR3 region is CAWGVGNSPLHF. DNA for the CDR3: TGTGCCTGGGGGGTTGGAAATTCACCCCTCCACTTT.

This rearrangement joins TRBV9 to TRBJ2-5; maybe TRBD2 (6 bases). Germline values: CDR1 SGDLS, CDR2 YYNGEE. The CDR3 loop spans 14 amino acids. Deletions cut 3 bases from V and 1 base from J, with 10 bases between. CDR3 in amino acids: CASSGLATQETQYF. The CDR3 DNA is TGTGCCAGCAGCGGCCTAGCGACCCAAGAGACCCAGTACTTC.

The chain carries TRBV4-3 and TRBJ2-7, with 12 bases identical to TRBD2. Germline CDR1 is LGHNA and CDR2 is YSLEER. V dropped 5 bases and J dropped 0; count of bases not matched to a gene: 2. The CDR3 runs to 15 residues. CDR3 in DNA: TGCGCCAGCAGCTGGGGACTAGCGGGCTCCTACGAGCAGTACTTC. As protein: CASSWGLAGSYEQYF.

This chain connects TRBV27 to TRBJ2-3, with unresolved D. Deletions cut 2 bases from V and 2 bases from J, with 11 bases between. The germline V gene has CDR1 MNHEY and CDR2 SMNVEV (reference sequence). The CDR3 is made up of 15 amino acids. CDR3 protein: CASSLLASPTDTQYF. CDR3 nucleotide sequence: TGTGCCAGCAGTTTACTTGCAAGTCCCACAGATACGCAGTATTTT.

The V and J genes are TRBV9 and TRBJ1-2; 7 nucleotides line up with TRBD1. Trimming at V came to 4 bases and at J to 4 bases, leaving 7 bases not matched to a gene. CDR3 length: 14 amino acids. Germline CDR1 SGDLS, CDR2 YYNGEE. Here the CDR3 DNA reads TGTGCCAGCAGCACCCGACAGGGAACCTATGGCTACACCTTC. Protein: CASSTRQGTYGYTF.

The table lists this clone with a count of one. The chain couples TRBV6-5 to TRBJ1-5; a weak D match, TRBD1 (5 bases). CDR3 length: 14 residues. Germline lookup yields CDR1 MNHEY and CDR2 SVGAGI. V dropped 4 bases and J dropped 3 bases, with 10 bases sitting between them. The CDR3 loop is CASSSGTVNQPQHF. CDR3 DNA sequence: TGTGCCAGCAGTTCTGGGACGGTCAATCAGCCCCAGCATTTT.

The chain links TRBV7-6 to TRBJ2-1; 10 bases are shared with TRBD2. V shed 0 bases and J 4 bases; nucleotides not matched to a gene: 3. The CDR3 contains 16 residues. Germline CDR1 and CDR2: SGHVS and FNYEAQ. The CDR3 bases are TGTGCCAGCAGCTTAGCCCCAGCGGGGGGGTACAATGAGCAGTTCTTC. Translation gives CASSLAPAGGYNEQFF.

As for this clone: Additional DNA sequences in this sample encode the identical CDR3. The gene calls are TRBV19 and TRBJ2-2; D unresolved. The CDR3 has 12 residues. The germline V gene has CDR1 LNHDA and CDR2 SQIVND (reference sequence). Trimming removed 3 bases at V and 7 bases at J, with 6 bases between. CDR3 residues: CASSILGGELFF. For the CDR3, the DNA is TGTGCCAGTAGTATCTTGGGCGGGGAGCTGTTTTTT.

The chain combines TRBV9 with TRBJ2-3, with 10 bases lining up with TRBD1. Trimming took 7 bases from V and 1 from J; bases not matched to a gene: 12. In germline, CDR1 is SGDLS, CDR2 YYNGEE. The length of the CDR3 is 17 residues. The CDR3 loop reads CASSPQGGTGGTDTQYF. The CDR3 DNA sequence: TGTGCCAGCTCCCCTCAGGGTGGGACAGGGGGCACAGATACGCAGTATTTT.

The chain recombines TRBV19 with TRBJ1-1; 9 nucleotides align to TRBD1. With V trimmed by 4 bases and J by 5 bases, 8 bases remained unmatched. The CDR3 runs 15 residues. CDR1 and CDR2 from the germline V gene are LNHDA and SQIVND (reference sequence). The CDR3 bases are TGTGCCAGTAGTAAAACAGGGGGCGGGCTTACTGAAGCTTTCTTT. It encodes CASSKTGGGLTEAFF.

The V gene is TRBV29-1, the J gene TRBJ1-3; D possibly corresponds to TRBD1 (6 bases). Germline V CDR1 and CDR2: SQVTM, ANQGSEA. This CDR3 spans 13 amino acids. V was shortened by 7 bases and J by 10 bases, with 20 bases between the two germline ends. The CDR3 loop is CSAKLKETGTIYF. The DNA of the CDR3 is TGCAGCGCCAAGTTAAAGGAAACAGGGACCATATATTTT.